This is a list of T cell receptor beta chains from one sample in a study of blood T cell repertoires in COVID-19. The method was immunoSEQ multiplex PCR; TCRdb's version includes in-frame clones alone and lacks a portion of them. The sample shows about 270,000 clones, about 80% of them seen only once. Sequenced: peripheral blood. These receptors were taken from a woman between 45 and 60 years old who had recovered from COVID-19. CDR3s include the opening cysteine and the closing phenylalanine or tryptophan. Fields, in order: D gene, clone size, J gene, V gene, CDR3 protein, CDR3 DNA. A D gene is named only where the DNA matches it firmly. Clone sizes are given selectively: once, few, many, or a class where the clone is expanded.

D: .; size: .; J: TRBJ2-7; V: TRBV3-1/TRBV3-2; CDR3: CASSQGTPSQQYF; DNA: TGTGCCAGCAGCCAGGGGACTCCCAGTCAGCAGTACTTC
D: TRBD1; size: .; J: TRBJ2-7; V: TRBV18; CDR3: CASSPPGQGGYEQYF; DNA: TGTGCCAGCTCACCACCGGGACAGGGGGGCTACGAGCAGTACTTC
D: .; size: .; J: TRBJ2-3; V: TRBV19; CDR3: CASSIEGGGTDTQYF; DNA: TGTGCCAGTAGTATAGAGGGGGGAGGCACAGATACGCAGTATTTT
D: TRBD1; size: .; J: TRBJ2-7; V: TRBV5-1; CDR3: CASSARTGRSDEQYF; DNA: TGCGCCAGCAGCGCCAGGACAGGGCGGAGTGACGAGCAGTACTTC
D: TRBD2; size: .; J: TRBJ2-2; V: TRBV5-1; CDR3: CASSLERGSGELFF; DNA: TGCGCCAGCAGCCTGGAGCGGGGTTCTGGGGAGCTGTTTTTT
D: TRBD2; size: once; J: TRBJ2-5; V: TRBV5-1; CDR3: CASSSGTSGRAETQYF; DNA: TGCGCCAGCAGCTCCGGGACTAGCGGGAGGGCTGAGACCCAGTACTTC
D: TRBD2; size: .; J: TRBJ2-3; V: TRBV5-1; CDR3: CASTIGLAGTDTQYF; DNA: TGCGCCAGCACCATAGGACTAGCGGGCACAGATACGCAGTATTTT
D: .; size: .; J: TRBJ2-7; V: TRBV5-6; CDR3: CASSRAQGYEQYF; DNA: TGTGCCAGCAGCCGGGCTCAGGGCTACGAGCAGTACTTC
D: TRBD2; size: .; J: TRBJ2-3; V: TRBV7-2; CDR3: CASSALLAGVTDTQYF; DNA: TGTGCCAGCAGCGCCCTACTAGCGGGGGTGACGGATACGCAGTATTTT
D: TRBD1; size: .; J: TRBJ2-7; V: TRBV5-1; CDR3: CASSFPGQGVGEQYF; DNA: TGCGCCAGCAGCTTCCCGGGACAGGGGGTAGGCGAGCAGTACTTC
D: TRBD1; size: .; J: TRBJ1-1; V: TRBV7-3; CDR3: CASSSNPGTASYMNTEAFF; DNA: TGTGCCAGCAGTTCCAACCCCGGGACAGCCAGCTACATGAACACTGAAGCTTTCTTT
D: TRBD1; size: once; J: TRBJ1-1; V: TRBV6-6; CDR3: CASSLGQGENTEAFF; DNA: TGTGCCAGCAGCCTTGGACAGGGGGAAAACACTGAAGCTTTCTTT
D: TRBD1; size: .; J: TRBJ1-4; V: TRBV2; CDR3: CASSLVRDSTKKLFF; DNA: TGTGCCAGCAGTCTGGTCCGGGACAGCACGAAAAAACTGTTTTTT
D: .; size: once; J: TRBJ1-2; V: TRBV3-1/TRBV3-2; CDR3: CASSQAGRPNYGYTF; DNA: TGTGCCAGCAGCCAGGCCGGGAGACCTAACTATGGCTACACCTTC
D: TRBD1; size: .; J: TRBJ2-7; V: TRBV5-1; CDR3: CASSFGDRGIDEQYF; DNA: TGCGCCAGCAGCTTTGGCGACAGGGGTATCGACGAGCAGTACTTC
D: TRBD2; size: once; J: TRBJ2-2; V: TRBV13; CDR3: CASSPGVAGVITGELFF; DNA: TGTGCCAGCAGCCCAGGTGTAGCGGGGGTTATCACCGGGGAGCTGTTTTTT
D: .; size: .; J: TRBJ2-1; V: TRBV19; CDR3: CASSIGGFHNEQFF; DNA: TGTGCCAGTAGTATAGGAGGATTCCACAATGAGCAGTTCTTC
D: .; size: .; J: TRBJ1-4; V: TRBV28; CDR3: CASSEAGGRIDEKLFF; DNA: TGTGCCAGCAGCGAAGCCGGGGGGCGTATTGATGAAAAACTGTTTTTT
D: .; size: .; J: TRBJ1-2; V: TRBV14; CDR3: CASSQDPPEANYGYTF; DNA: TGTGCCAGCAGCCAAGATCCACCAGAAGCTAACTATGGCTACACCTTC
D: .; size: .; J: TRBJ2-1; V: TRBV10-3; CDR3: CAIRAQGVGDEQFF; DNA: TGTGCCATCAGGGCCCAGGGCGTGGGCGATGAGCAGTTCTTC
D: .; size: .; J: TRBJ1-1; V: TRBV4-2; CDR3: CASSQDSSQGNTEAFF; DNA: TGTGCCAGCAGCCAAGATAGCAGTCAGGGGAACACTGAAGCTTTCTTT
D: .; size: .; J: TRBJ1-2; V: TRBV20-1; CDR3: CSARDSGYTF; DNA: TGCAGTGCTAGGGACAGCGGCTACACCTTC
D: .; size: .; J: TRBJ2-3; V: TRBV21-1; CDR3: CASSKYGSCTDTQYF; DNA: TGTGCCAGCAGCAAATACGGGAGTTGCACAGATACGCAGTATTTT
D: TRBD2; size: .; J: TRBJ2-1; V: TRBV3-1/TRBV3-2; CDR3: CASSQAGGPREQFF; DNA: TGTGCCAGCAGCCAAGCGGGAGGGCCGAGGGAGCAGTTCTTC
D: TRBD1; size: .; J: TRBJ2-1; V: TRBV5-1; CDR3: CASSLGGTVYNEQFF; DNA: TGCGCCAGCAGCTTGGGAGGGACAGTCTACAATGAGCAGTTCTTC
D: TRBD1; size: .; J: TRBJ1-3; V: TRBV29-1; CDR3: CSGYWTGGKASGNTIYF; DNA: TGCAGCGGATACTGGACAGGGGGCAAAGCCTCTGGAAACACCATATATTTT
D: .; size: .; J: TRBJ1-1; V: TRBV25-1; CDR3: CASSAFEGTEAFF; DNA: TGTGCCAGCAGTGCCTTCGAGGGCACTGAAGCTTTCTTT
D: .; size: .; J: TRBJ1-2; V: TRBV6-5; CDR3: CASQGSGRGSYGYTF; DNA: TGTGCCAGCCAAGGGTCCGGGAGAGGAAGCTATGGCTACACCTTC